A single sample gave rise to the 7 T cell receptor beta chains below, sequenced in a study of blood T cell repertoires in COVID-19. The protocol was immunoSEQ multiplex PCR, while the TCRdb copy is restricted to in-frame clones and leaves out a portion. The sample has approximately 290,000 clones; around 85% are singletons. The specimen sequenced was peripheral blood. The receptors stem from a human donor with COVID-19, enrolled during active disease. The donor label of this sample is uncertain.

The chain carries TRBV28 and TRBJ1-5; D uncertain. This CDR3 contains 15 residues. In germline, CDR1 is MDHEN, CDR2 SYDVKM. The V end was cut by 3 bases, the J end by 0 bases, with 9 bases between. CDR3 amino acids: CASSFPSYSNQPQHF. As DNA, the CDR3 is TGTGCCAGCAGTTTTCCCAGTTATAGCAATCAGCCCCAGCATTTT.

In this sample, this clone turned up once. The chain joins TRBV29-1 to TRBJ2-6; TRBD1 matches 7 bases. CDR1 and CDR2 from the germline V gene are SQVTM and ANQGSEA. The CDR3 length is 17 residues. V dropped 4 bases and J dropped 0; count of bases not matched to a gene: 9. Here the CDR3 DNA reads TGCAGCGTTGCCGACAGGGCGCTCTTCTCTGGGGCCAACGTCCTGACTTTC. This sequence encodes CSVADRALFSGANVLTF.

This rearrangement joins TRBV19 to TRBJ2-4, with 7 nucleotides matching TRBD1. The trim removed 4 bases at V and 2 bases at J, leaving 11 bases unmatched. Germline V gene lookup returns CDR1 LNHDA and CDR2 SQIVND (reference sequence). The CDR3 is 17 amino acids. The CDR3 spells CASSTPRDSPTKNIQYF. The DNA for the CDR3 is TGTGCCAGTAGTACACCCCGGGACAGTCCAACCAAAAACATTCAGTACTTC.

This clone has only one observation. CDR3 bases: TGTGCCAGCAGCTTGGGACTAGCGGGAGGGCCGGGCGATACGCAGTATTTT. It is translated as CASSLGLAGGPGDTQYF. The chain employs TRBV5-4 and TRBJ2-3, with 14 bases lining up with TRBD2. The CDR3 has 17 residues. CDR1 and CDR2 from the germline V gene are SGHNT and YYREEE (reference sequence). Germline trimming cut 0 bases from V and 6 bases from J; bases unmatched to any gene: 6.

The CDR3 sequence is CASRRESSTEAFF. The CDR3 region has the DNA TGTGCCAGCAGACGGGAGTCTAGCACTGAAGCTTTCTTT. The rearrangement joins TRBV3-1 (or the pseudogene TRBV3-2) to TRBJ1-1; D remains ambiguous. The CDR3 is 13 residues long. Germline assignment: CDR1 LGHDT and CDR2 YNNKEL (reference sequence). Between the trimmed V and J ends, which lost 6 bases and 4 bases, there was a span of 12 bases.

The chain combines TRBV19 with TRBJ1-5; D ambiguous. Germline V gives CDR1 LNHDA, CDR2 SQIVND (reference sequence). The CDR3 runs to 13 residues. V lost 3 bases and J lost 5, with 8 bases in between. The CDR3 region has the DNA TGTGCCAGTAGTATTTCGGGTGATCAGCCCCAGCATTTT. This codes for CASSISGDQPQHF.

The CDR3 DNA follows: TGTGCCAGCAGCTTAAACAGGGGAGGTAATTCACCCCTCCACTTT. This encodes CASSLNRGGNSPLHF. The gene calls are TRBV7-3 and TRBJ1-6, with TRBD1 matching over 7 bases. J was trimmed by 6 bases and V by 1 base; bases with no gene match: 3. CDR3 length equals 15 residues. CDR1 and CDR2 from the germline V gene are SGHTA and FQGTGA.